What follows are 10 T cell receptor beta chains derived from one specimen sequenced in a study of T cell responses to AZD1222 COVID-19 vaccine. TCRdb's table, derived via immunoSEQ multiplex PCR, lists solely in-frame clones and lacks some. Of about 140,000 clones detected, nearly 95% appear once; the ten largest clones hold roughly 3.5%. The source material was peripheral blood, sampled 28 days after the second AZD1222 dose. The receptors originated from an adult who received the AZD1222 COVID-19 vaccine.

The V and J genes are TRBV7-3 and TRBJ1-6; D uncertain. Germline V gives CDR1 SGHTA, CDR2 FQGTGA. The V end was cut by 1 base, the J end by 0 bases, with 4 bases between. The CDR3 runs to 15 residues. As DNA, the CDR3 is TGTGCCAGCAGCTTAAGCAGCTCCTATAATTCACCCCTCCACTTT. Residues: CASSLSSSYNSPLHF. Variable domain in full (rest from reference TRBV7-3 and TRBJ1-6): GAGVSQTPSNKVTEKGKYVELRCDPISGHTALYWYRQSLGQGPEFLIYFQGTGAADDSGLPNDRFFAVRPEGSVSTLKIQRTERGDSAVYLCASSLSSSYNSPLHFGNGTRLTVT.

The rearrangement uses TRBV15 and TRBJ1-5; TRBD1 might be the D (6 bases). Germline V gene sequence: CDR1 LNHNV, CDR2 YYDKDF (reference sequence). The CDR3 runs 13 residues. The V gene lost 9 bases and the J gene lost 1 base, with 10 bases spanning the gap. CDR3 residues: CATAQGSNQPQHF. The DNA for the CDR3 is TGTGCCACTGCACAGGGCAGCAATCAGCCCCAGCATTTT.

This rearrangement joins TRBV9 to TRBJ2-1; a possible D gene is TRBD2 (5 bases). The CDR3 is made up of 14 amino acids. The germline CDR1 and CDR2 sequences are SGDLS and YYNGEE. Trimming stripped 3 bases from V and 6 bases from J, with 13 bases between. As DNA, the CDR3 is TGTGCCAGCAGCGAGCGGTATCTCGGCAATGAGCAGTTCTTC. Its protein is CASSERYLGNEQFF.

In DNA, the CDR3 is TGTGCCAGCTCACCGGTAAAGGGCGTGGGCAATGAGCAGTTCTTC. Residues: CASSPVKGVGNEQFF. The V call is TRBV18, the J call TRBJ2-1; no clear D. The V end lost 3 bases, the J end lost 6 bases, and 15 bases lay between the germline ends. The germline V gene encodes CDR1 KGHSH and CDR2 LQKENI. This CDR3 is 15 amino acids long. Using reference TRBV18 and TRBJ2-1 for the parts outside the CDR3, the full variable domain is NAGVMQNPRHLVRRRGQEARLRCSPMKGHSHVYWYRQLPEEGLKFMVYLQKENIIDESGMPKERFSAEFPKEGPSILRIQQVVRGDSAAYFCASSPVKGVGNEQFFGPGTRLTVL.

J is TRBJ1-5 and V is TRBV19, with 7 positions matching TRBD1. From germline, CDR1 is LNHDA and CDR2 SQIVND (reference sequence). The CDR3 is 18 amino acids. The ends lost 5 bases at V and 1 base at J; junction bases unmatched: 14. The CDR3 loop reads CASSRKGWDSGSNQPQHF. CDR3 coding DNA: TGTGCCAGTAGTCGGAAGGGATGGGACAGTGGAAGCAATCAGCCCCAGCATTTT. The full variable domain, completed using reference TRBV19 and TRBJ1-5, is DGGITQSPKYLFRKEGQNVTLSCEQNLNHDAMYWYRQDPGQGLRLIYYSQIVNDFQKGDIAEGYSVSREKKESFPLTVTSAQKNPTAFYLCASSRKGWDSGSNQPQHFGDGTRLSIL.

CDR3 in DNA: TGTGCCAGCACTCGAGGGAGGGGGTATGGCTACACCTTC. Its translation: CASTRGRGYGYTF. V and J are TRBV27 and TRBJ1-2; the D gene is possibly TRBD1 (6 bases). V lost 7 bases and J lost 5, with 14 bases in between. Looked up from germline, CDR1 is MNHEY and CDR2 is SMNVEV (reference sequence). The CDR3 length is 13 residues.

The rearrangement uses TRBV5-6 and TRBJ2-7; 14 bases map to TRBD2. The CDR3 is made up of 14 amino acids. Germline loops: CDR1 SGHDT, CDR2 YYEEEE. With V trimmed by 5 bases and J by 5 bases, 3 bases remained unmatched. The CDR3 coding sequence is TGTGCCAGCAGTCTGGGACTAGCGGGAGACGAGCAGTACTTC. Its protein product is CASSLGLAGDEQYF.

The chain recombines TRBV27 with TRBJ1-1; TRBD1 matches at 9 bases. The CDR3 covers 16 residues. With V trimmed by 6 bases and J by 1 base, 9 bases remained unmatched. Germline V gene lookup returns CDR1 MNHEY and CDR2 SMNVEV (reference sequence). The CDR3 bases are TGTGCCAGCAGCCATGGGACAGGGCGGGCGAACACTGAAGCTTTCTTT. This translates into CASSHGTGRANTEAFF.

This rearrangement joins TRBV6-5 to TRBJ1-4, with unresolved D. Germline lookup yields CDR1 MNHEY and CDR2 SVGAGI. Trimming pared 6 bases from V and 7 bases from J, leaving 15 bases between. This CDR3 comprises 14 residues. The CDR3 nucleotides read TGTGCCAGCAGGGAGAGGACTTCGTTTGAAAAACTGTTTTTT. Translated: CASRERTSFEKLFF.

This clone was detected once. Sequence at one end of the junction differs from germline and may be a read error. The V gene is TRBV5-1, the J gene TRBJ1-6; 8 bases line up with TRBD1. The CDR3 spans 15 residues. Germline-derived CDR1 and CDR2 are SGHRS and YFSETQ. This CDR3 reads CASSLAGTGRSTLHF. The DNA for the CDR3 is TGCGCCAGCAGCTTGGCGGGGACAGGCCGTTCAACCCTCCACTTT.